A selection of T cell receptor beta chains follows, all from one sample in a study of T-cell reconstitution after alpha-beta-depleted transplantation in children. One entry per CDR3 protein results from TCRdb running MiXCR on the PCR reads. The table shows about 58,000 distinct CDR3 sequences, with 44% occurring only once. The sequenced sample was PBMCs, mostly from graft donor cells, obtained 360 days after TCRalphabeta/CD19-depleted stem cell transplant. Receptor source: a male patient aged 5 to 17 who had a stem cell transplant for acute lymphoblastic leukemia, so the T cells may come from the graft donor. Both conserved end residues are part of each CDR3. The order of the fields is clone size, J gene, V gene, D gene, CDR3 protein, CDR3 DNA. The D gene is left open where the match is weak. The size of a clone is reported for some rows only, either as once, few or many, or as a class for expanded clones.

- TRBJ2-3 TRBV5-1 - CASSLEGFRSTDTQYF TGCGCCAGCAGCTTGGAAGGATTCCGGAGCACAGATACGCAGTATTTT
- TRBJ1-1 TRBV5-1 - CASSFDSPGMEAFF TGCGCCAGCAGCTTTGACAGCCCGGGGATGGAAGCTTTCTTT
- TRBJ2-4 TRBV12-3/TRBV12-4 - CASSRRDLAKNIQYF TGTGCCAGCTCCAGGAGGGACCTAGCCAAAAACATTCAGTACTTC
- TRBJ2-1 TRBV29-1 - CSVEGNRQSGNEQFF TGCAGCGTTGAAGGCAACAGGCAGTCGGGTAATGAGCAGTTCTTC
- TRBJ1-4 TRBV12-3/TRBV12-4 - CASSFQGDGEKLFF TGTGCCAGCAGTTTCCAGGGTGACGGCGAAAAACTGTTTTTT
few TRBJ2-3 TRBV29-1 - CSVPDIGLGTDTQYF TGCAGCGTACCCGACATAGGGCTAGGCACAGATACGCAGTATTTT
few TRBJ2-6 TRBV6-1 - CASFHSGSPSSGANVLTF TGTGCCAGCTTCCACTCAGGCTCCCCTTCTTCTGGGGCCAACGTCCTGACTTTC
- TRBJ1-1 TRBV5-6 - CASSLEETEAFF TGTGCCAGCAGCTTAGAAGAGACTGAAGCTTTCTTT
few TRBJ2-1 TRBV29-1 - CSVESGVSAISYNEQFF TGCAGCGTTGAATCGGGGGTATCTGCTATCTCCTACAATGAGCAGTTCTTC
many TRBJ2-7 TRBV9 TRBD1 CASSVGQGADEQYF TGTGCCAGCAGCGTAGGGCAGGGGGCTGACGAGCAGTACTTC
few TRBJ1-1 TRBV12-3/TRBV12-4 - CASSFDRLEAFF TGTGCCAGCAGTTTTGACCGGCTTGAAGCTTTCTTT
once TRBJ2-1 TRBV9 - CASSVVWSGGYNEQFF TGTGCCAGCAGCGTAGTCTGGAGTGGGGGCTACAATGAGCAGTTCTTC
few TRBJ2-1 TRBV12-3/TRBV12-4 - CASTLNNEQFF TGTGCCAGCACTTTAAACAATGAGCAGTTCTTC
- TRBJ2-5 TRBV27 TRBD1 CASSLLPGQPYQETQYF TGTGCCAGCAGTTTGCTCCCGGGACAGCCTTACCAAGAGACCCAGTACTTC
- TRBJ2-3 TRBV20-1 TRBD2 CSATPIAGLDTQYF TGCAGTGCTACCCCCATAGCGGGGCTCGATACGCAGTATTTT
- TRBJ1-1 TRBV4-3 - CASSQDIGGAMNTEAFF TGCGCCAGCAGCCAAGATATCGGGGGGGCGATGAACACTGAAGCTTTCTTT
- TRBJ2-1 TRBV15 - CATSRDSGSSYNEQFF TGTGCCACCAGCAGAGATAGCGGAAGCTCCTACAATGAGCAGTTCTTC
- TRBJ2-2 TRBV20-1 - CSASGILANRAGELFF TGCAGTGCCTCCGGGATACTAGCTAATCGAGCCGGGGAGCTGTTTTTT
- TRBJ2-3 TRBV15 TRBD2 CATSSVGLAETSTDTQYF TGTGCCACCAGCAGCGTGGGACTAGCGGAGACTAGCACAGATACGCAGTATTTT
- TRBJ2-1 TRBV7-3 - CASSLNLRTASYNEQFF TGTGCCAGCAGCTTAAATCTCCGGACCGCCTCCTACAATGAGCAGTTCTTC
few TRBJ1-4 TRBV15 - CATSSTKWRTNEKLFF TGTGCCACCAGCAGCACTAAGTGGAGGACTAATGAAAAACTGTTTTTT
few TRBJ2-2 TRBV11-2 TRBD1 CASSLRGQITGELFF TGTGCCAGCAGCTTACGGGGACAGATCACCGGGGAGCTGTTTTTT
few TRBJ1-4 TRBV5-1 - CASRIYPNSGEKLFF TGCGCCAGCAGAATTTACCCCAACTCGGGTGAAAAACTGTTTTTT
few TRBJ2-4 TRBV5-7 - CASSHRGFTIAKNIQYF TGTGCCAGCAGCCACCGGGGCTTTACTATAGCCAAAAACATTCAGTACTTC
- TRBJ2-1 TRBV7-9 - CASSLSTGDNEQFF TGTGCCAGCAGCTTATCAACGGGAGACAATGAGCAGTTCTTC
- TRBJ1-1 TRBV20-1 TRBD1 CSAPPRTGGNTEAFF TGCAGTGCCCCGCCGCGGACAGGAGGGAACACTGAAGCTTTCTTT
few TRBJ2-5 TRBV7-9 - CASSLDTYQETQYF TGTGCCAGCAGCTTAGATACGTACCAAGAGACCCAGTACTTC
- TRBJ1-1 TRBV5-5 - CATRRSAGTEAFF TGTGCCACCCGCCGGAGCGCGGGGACTGAAGCTTTCTTT
- TRBJ2-1 TRBV13 - CASSLMGSSYNEQFF TGTGCCAGCAGCTTAATGGGGAGCTCCTACAATGAGCAGTTCTTC
- TRBJ2-2 TRBV7-6 - CASYGPGELFF TGTGCCAGCTACGGTCCCGGGGAGCTGTTTTTT
- TRBJ2-1 TRBV7-9 - CASSKGGHEQFF TGTGCCAGCAGCAAAGGCGGCCATGAGCAGTTCTTC
- TRBJ1-2 TRBV5-6 - CASSLGGVGYGYTF TGTGCCAGCAGCTTGGGAGGGGTCGGATATGGCTACACCTTC
once TRBJ1-6 TRBV5-1 TRBD1 CASSSTGERSPLHF TGCGCCAGCAGCTCGACAGGGGAACGATCACCCCTCCACTTT
- TRBJ2-1 TRBV11-2 - CASSLETSGANEQFF TGTGCCAGCAGCTTAGAAACTAGTGGGGCTAATGAGCAGTTCTTC
- TRBJ2-7 TRBV4-3 - CASSQDGGGYEQYF TGCGCCAGCAGCCAAGATGGCGGCGGCTACGAGCAGTACTTC
few TRBJ2-7 TRBV5-1 TRBD2 CASSFGPGLAGKPTYEQYF TGCGCCAGCAGCTTTGGTCCGGGACTAGCGGGGAAGCCAACCTACGAGCAGTACTTC
- TRBJ2-7 TRBV3-1 - CASSQFSYEQYF TGTGCCAGCAGCCAATTCTCCTACGAGCAGTACTTC
few TRBJ2-1 TRBV6-6 - CASSSRPNEQFF TGTGCCAGCAGTTCGAGACCCAATGAGCAGTTCTTC
- TRBJ2-1 TRBV4-1 TRBD2 CASGQDLAGVAGEQFF TGCGCCAGTGGCCAAGACCTAGCGGGAGTAGCGGGTGAGCAGTTCTTC
- TRBJ2-2 TRBV3-1 - CASSLGTANTGELFF TGTGCCAGCAGCCTGGGAACAGCGAACACCGGGGAGCTGTTTTTT
once TRBJ2-6 TRBV12-3/TRBV12-4 - CASSSSSDRFSGANVLTF TGTGCCAGCAGTTCCTCTTCTGACAGATTCTCTGGGGCCAACGTCCTGACTTTC